This T cell receptor (beta chain) was retrieved from a study of T cell repertoires in cytomegalovirus infection. TCRdb used MiXCR to reprocess the reads, holding one entry per CDR3 protein. The sample contains 600,000 to 800,000 distinct CDR3 sequences, approximately 25% of which appear only once. This clonotype was detected only a few times. Sequenced sample: CD8+ T cells from PBMCs. The source of this sequence is a human donor in good health (CMV status not recorded). Some clones in this sample may be carry-over from other donors' samples.

The CDR3 protein is CASSLKGPRETQYF. CDR3 nucleotides: TGTGCCAGCAGTTTAAAGGGACCGAGGGAGACCCAGTACTTC. The chain combines TRBV12-3 or TRBV12-4 with TRBJ2-5; D could derive from TRBD1 or TRBD2 (5 bases each). The CDR3 has 14 amino acids. V was trimmed by 2 bases and J by 5 bases, leaving 12 bases between them.